This T cell receptor beta chain was observed in a study of cytomegalovirus exposure and HLA in healthy donors. Findings and limits, study-wide: Specific recognition of CMV antigens was confirmed in vitro for a few chains (all CMV-associated). Sequencing artifact likely explains a cluster of highly shared sequence variants. CMV serostatus stood as the only immune exposure information on hand.

CDR1 is GTSNPN and CDR2 is SVGIG in the germline V gene (reference sequence). This CDR3 spans 13 amino acids. The germline V and J ends were trimmed by 0 bases and 6 bases, with 12 bases remaining between them. This clone was seen once. Its antigen is undetermined. The PCR made use of 60 Vbeta and 13 Jbeta primers. Clones were sequenced by immunoSEQ multiplex PCR, and TCRdb holds only the in-frame ones, with some missing. The sample contains roughly 240,000 clones, approximately 78% of which appear only once. What was sequenced was PBMCs. This receptor was identified in a boy between 10 and 17 years old in good health and CMV-seronegative. This chain joins TRBV30 and TRBJ2-7; perhaps TRBD1 as D (5 bases). The CDR3 spells CAWSVQRGSEQYF. In DNA form, the CDR3 reads TGTGCCTGGAGTGTACAAAGGGGTTCCGAGCAGTACTTC. Combining the CDR3 with reference TRBV30 and TRBJ2-7 gives the whole variable domain SQTIHQWPATLVQPVGSPLSLECTVEGTSNPNLYWYRQAAGRGLQLLFYSVGIGQISSEVPQNLSASRPQDRQFILSSKKLLLSDSGFYLCAWSVQRGSEQYFGPGTRLTVT.